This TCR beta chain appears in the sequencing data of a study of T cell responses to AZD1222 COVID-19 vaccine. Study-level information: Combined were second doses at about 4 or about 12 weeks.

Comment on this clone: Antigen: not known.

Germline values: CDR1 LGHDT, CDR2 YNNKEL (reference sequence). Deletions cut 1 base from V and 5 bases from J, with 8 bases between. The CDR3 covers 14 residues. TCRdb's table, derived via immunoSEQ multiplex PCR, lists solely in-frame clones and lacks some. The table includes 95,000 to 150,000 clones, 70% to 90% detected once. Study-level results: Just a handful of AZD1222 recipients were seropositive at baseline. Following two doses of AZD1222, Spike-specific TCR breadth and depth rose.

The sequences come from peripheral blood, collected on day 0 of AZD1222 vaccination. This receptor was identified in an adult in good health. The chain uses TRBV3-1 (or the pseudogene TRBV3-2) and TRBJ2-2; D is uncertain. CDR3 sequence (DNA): TGTGCCAGCAGCCAAGGGCCGGCGACCGGGGAGCTGTTTTTT. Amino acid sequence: CASSQGPATGELFF.